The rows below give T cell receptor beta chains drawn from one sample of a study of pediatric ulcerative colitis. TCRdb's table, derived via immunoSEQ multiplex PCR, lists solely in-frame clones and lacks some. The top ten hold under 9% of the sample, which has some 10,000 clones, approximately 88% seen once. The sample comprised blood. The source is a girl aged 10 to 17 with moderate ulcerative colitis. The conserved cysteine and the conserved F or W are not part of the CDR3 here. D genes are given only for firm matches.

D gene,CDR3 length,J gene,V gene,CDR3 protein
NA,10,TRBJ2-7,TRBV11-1,ASSPRSYEQY
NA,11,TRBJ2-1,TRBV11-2,ASSLERHNEQF
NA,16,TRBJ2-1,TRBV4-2,ASSFDGVGEGPYNEQF
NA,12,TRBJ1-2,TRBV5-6,ASSLVRAGVGYT
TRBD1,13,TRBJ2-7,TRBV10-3,AIRSTDRSSYEQY
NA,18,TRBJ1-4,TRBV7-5,ARSRAPGHNTNATNEKLF
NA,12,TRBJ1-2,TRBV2,ASSGDGFNYGYT
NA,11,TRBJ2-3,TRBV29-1,SVGVRSTDTQY
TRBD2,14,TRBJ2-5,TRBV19,ASSIGPSGTSETQY
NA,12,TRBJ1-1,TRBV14,ASSPRLGGSEAF
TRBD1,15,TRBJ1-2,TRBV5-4,ASSLYGTGGSEGGYT
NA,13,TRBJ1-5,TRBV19,ASSVLQSSNQPQH
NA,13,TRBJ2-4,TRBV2,ASSEMGESSDIQY
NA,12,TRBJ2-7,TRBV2,ASSDRPTSYEQY
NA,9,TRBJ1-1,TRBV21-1,ASSRDTEAF
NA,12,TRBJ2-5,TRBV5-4,ASSPGHEQETQY
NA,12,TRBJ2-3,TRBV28,ASTRTGGPDTQY
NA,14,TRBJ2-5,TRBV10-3,AIRDSSGSRQETQY
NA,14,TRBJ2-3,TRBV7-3,ASSLTLRGMADTQY
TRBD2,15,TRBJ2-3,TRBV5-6,ASSLGLAGGLTDTQY
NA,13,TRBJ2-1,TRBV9,ASSVGGNSYNEQF
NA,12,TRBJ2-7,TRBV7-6,ASSRRRRPRGQY
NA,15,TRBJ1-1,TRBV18,ASSPPTFEGLDTEAF
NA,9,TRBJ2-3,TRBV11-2,ASSQVDTQY
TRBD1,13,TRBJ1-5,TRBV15,ATTLDRAKDQPQH
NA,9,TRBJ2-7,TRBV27,ASSTAYEQY
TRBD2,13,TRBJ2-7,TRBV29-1,SVDGLAGGLYEQY
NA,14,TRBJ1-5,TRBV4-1,ASSQEWAGHNQPQH
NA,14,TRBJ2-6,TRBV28,ASSSWGVTGANVLT
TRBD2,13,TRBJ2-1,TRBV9,ASSVDDGRADEQF
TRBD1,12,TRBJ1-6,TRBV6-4,ASSEGQGASPLH
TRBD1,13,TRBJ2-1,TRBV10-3,AISNDRGGYNEQF
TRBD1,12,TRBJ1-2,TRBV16,ASRLRQGPYGYT
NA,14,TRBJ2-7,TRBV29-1,SVEGQLLALPYEQY
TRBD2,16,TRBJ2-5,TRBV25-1,ASSIGGLGRGGQETQY
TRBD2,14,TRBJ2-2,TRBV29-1,SVEDSGMGVTGELF
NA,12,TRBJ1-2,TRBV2,ASSEDWDSGGYT
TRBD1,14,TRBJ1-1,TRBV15,ATSRDTGVLNTEAF
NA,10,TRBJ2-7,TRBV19,ASSMGSYEQY
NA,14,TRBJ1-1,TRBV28,ASRSDRQARNTEAF
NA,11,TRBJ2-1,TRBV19,ASSIGVVNEQF
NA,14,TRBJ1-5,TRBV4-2,ASSQDTSYSNQPQH
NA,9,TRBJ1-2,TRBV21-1,ASASTEGYT
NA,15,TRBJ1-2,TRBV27,ASTPGALGKTNYGYT
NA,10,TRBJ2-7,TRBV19,ASSTGLYEQY
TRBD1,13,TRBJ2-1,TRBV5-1,ASSKAGTANNEQF
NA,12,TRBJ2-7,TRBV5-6,ASSLGGSSYEQY
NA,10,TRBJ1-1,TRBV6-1,ASWTLNTEAF
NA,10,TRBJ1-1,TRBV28,ASSTKPREAF
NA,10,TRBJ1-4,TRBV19,ASEGPEEKLF
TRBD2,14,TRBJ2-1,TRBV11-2,ASSLVVAGSYNEQF
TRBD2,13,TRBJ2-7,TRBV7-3,ASSYLAGSSYEQY
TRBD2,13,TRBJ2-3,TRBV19,ASSDRPSGTDTQY
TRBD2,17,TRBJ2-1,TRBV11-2,ASSSIRLAGGLLRNEQF
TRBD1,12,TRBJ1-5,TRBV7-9,ASSDGTGDQPQH